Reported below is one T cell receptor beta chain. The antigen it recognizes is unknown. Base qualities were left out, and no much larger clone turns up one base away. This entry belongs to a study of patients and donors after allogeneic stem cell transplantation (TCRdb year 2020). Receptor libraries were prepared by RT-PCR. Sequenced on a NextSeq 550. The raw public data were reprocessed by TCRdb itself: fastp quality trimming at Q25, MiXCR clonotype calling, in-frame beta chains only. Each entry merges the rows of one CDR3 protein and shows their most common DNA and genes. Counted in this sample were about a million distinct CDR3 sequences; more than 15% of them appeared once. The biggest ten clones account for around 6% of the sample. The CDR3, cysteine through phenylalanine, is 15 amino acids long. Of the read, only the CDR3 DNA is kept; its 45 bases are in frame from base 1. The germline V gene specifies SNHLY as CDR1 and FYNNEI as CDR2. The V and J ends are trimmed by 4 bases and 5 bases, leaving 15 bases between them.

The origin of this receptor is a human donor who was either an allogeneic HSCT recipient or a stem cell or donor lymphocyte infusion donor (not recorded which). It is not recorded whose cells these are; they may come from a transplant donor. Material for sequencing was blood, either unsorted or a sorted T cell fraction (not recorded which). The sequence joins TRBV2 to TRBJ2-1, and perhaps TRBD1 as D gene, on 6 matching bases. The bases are TGTGCCAGCAGTGCTCGGACAGTCGGGGACAATGAGCAGTTCTTC. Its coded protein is CASSARTVGDNEQFF.